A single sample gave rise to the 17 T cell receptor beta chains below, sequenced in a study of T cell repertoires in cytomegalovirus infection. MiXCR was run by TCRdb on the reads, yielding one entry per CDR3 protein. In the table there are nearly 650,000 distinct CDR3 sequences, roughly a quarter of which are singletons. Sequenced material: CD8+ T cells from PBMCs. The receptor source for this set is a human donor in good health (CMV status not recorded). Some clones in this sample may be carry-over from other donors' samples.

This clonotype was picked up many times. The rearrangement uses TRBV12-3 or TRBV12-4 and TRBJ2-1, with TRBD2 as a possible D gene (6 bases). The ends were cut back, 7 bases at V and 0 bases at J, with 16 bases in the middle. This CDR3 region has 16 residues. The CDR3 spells CASTSWGDLSYNEQFF. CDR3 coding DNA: TGTGCCAGCACCTCGTGGGGGGACCTCTCCTACAATGAGCAGTTCTTC.

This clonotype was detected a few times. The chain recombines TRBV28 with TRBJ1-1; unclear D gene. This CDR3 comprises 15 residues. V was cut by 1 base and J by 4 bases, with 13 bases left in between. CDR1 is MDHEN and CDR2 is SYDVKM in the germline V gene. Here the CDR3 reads CASSLFVPSSTEAFF. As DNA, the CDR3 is TGTGCCAGCAGTTTATTCGTCCCGTCAAGCACTGAAGCTTTCTTT. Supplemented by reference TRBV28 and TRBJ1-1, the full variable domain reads DVKVTQSSRYLVKRTGEKVFLECVQDMDHENMFWYRQDPGLGLRLIYFSYDVKMKEKGDIPEGYSVSREKKERFSLILESASTNQTSMYLCASSLFVPSSTEAFFGQGTRLTVV.

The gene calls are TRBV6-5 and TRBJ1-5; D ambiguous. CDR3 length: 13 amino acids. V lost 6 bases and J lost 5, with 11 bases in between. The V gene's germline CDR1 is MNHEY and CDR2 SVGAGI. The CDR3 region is CASSRKIYQPQHF. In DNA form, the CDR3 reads TGTGCCAGCAGCCGAAAAATCTATCAGCCCCAGCATTTT.

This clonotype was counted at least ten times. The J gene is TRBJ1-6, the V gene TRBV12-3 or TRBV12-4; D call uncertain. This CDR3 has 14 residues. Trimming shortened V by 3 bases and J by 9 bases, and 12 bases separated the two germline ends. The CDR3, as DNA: TGTGCCAGCAGTTTTCCCCCCTGGGGTTCACCCCTCCACTTT. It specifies CASSFPPWGSPLHF.

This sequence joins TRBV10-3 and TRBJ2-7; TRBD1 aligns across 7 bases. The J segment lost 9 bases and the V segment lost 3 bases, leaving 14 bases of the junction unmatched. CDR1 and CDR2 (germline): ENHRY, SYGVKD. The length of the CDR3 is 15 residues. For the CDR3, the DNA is TGTGCCATCAGTGAAGGAGACAGGGTCACCTTCGGGCAGTACGTC. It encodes CAISEGDRVTFGQYV.

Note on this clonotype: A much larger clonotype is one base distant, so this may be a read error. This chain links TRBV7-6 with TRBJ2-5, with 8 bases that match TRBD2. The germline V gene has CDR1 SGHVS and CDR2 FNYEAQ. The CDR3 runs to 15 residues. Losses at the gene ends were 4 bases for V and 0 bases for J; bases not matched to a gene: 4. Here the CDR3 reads CASSSLAGNQETQYF. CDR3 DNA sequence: TGTGCCAGCAGCTCATTAGCGGGGAACCAAGAGACCCAGTACTTC.

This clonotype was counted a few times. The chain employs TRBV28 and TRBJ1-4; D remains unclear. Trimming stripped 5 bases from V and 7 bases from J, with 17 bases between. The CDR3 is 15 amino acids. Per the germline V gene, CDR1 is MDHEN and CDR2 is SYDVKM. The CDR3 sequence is CASSGSLGLGEKLFF. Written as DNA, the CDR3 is TGTGCCAGCAGTGGTAGCCTGGGATTGGGTGAAAAACTGTTTTTT.

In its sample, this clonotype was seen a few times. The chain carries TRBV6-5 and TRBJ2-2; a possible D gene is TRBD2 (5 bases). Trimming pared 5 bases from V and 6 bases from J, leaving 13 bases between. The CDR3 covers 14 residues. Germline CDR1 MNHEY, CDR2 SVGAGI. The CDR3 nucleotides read TGTGCCAGCAGTCCCTCAGAGGGAGCCGGGGAGCTGTTTTTT. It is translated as CASSPSEGAGELFF.

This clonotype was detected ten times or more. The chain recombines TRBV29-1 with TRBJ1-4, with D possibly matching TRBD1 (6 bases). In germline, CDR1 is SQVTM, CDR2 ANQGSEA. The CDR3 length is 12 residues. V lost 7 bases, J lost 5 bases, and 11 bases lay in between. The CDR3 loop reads CSGRQGNEKLFF. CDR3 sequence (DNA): TGCAGCGGGAGGCAGGGGAATGAAAAACTGTTTTTT.

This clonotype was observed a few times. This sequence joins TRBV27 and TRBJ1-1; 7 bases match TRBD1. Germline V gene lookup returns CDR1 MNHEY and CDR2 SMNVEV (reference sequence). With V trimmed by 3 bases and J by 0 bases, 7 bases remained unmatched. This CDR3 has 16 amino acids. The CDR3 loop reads CASSFIWTGLNTEAFF. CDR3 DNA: TGTGCCAGCAGTTTTATATGGACAGGACTGAACACTGAAGCTTTCTTT.

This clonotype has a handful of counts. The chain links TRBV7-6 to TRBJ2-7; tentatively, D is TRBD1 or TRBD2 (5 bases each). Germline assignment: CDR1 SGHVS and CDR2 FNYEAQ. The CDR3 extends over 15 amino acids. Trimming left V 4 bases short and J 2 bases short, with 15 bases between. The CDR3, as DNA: TGTGCCAGCAGCTGGGGAGCTGGGGCCGCCTACGAGCAGTACTTC. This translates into CASSWGAGAAYEQYF.

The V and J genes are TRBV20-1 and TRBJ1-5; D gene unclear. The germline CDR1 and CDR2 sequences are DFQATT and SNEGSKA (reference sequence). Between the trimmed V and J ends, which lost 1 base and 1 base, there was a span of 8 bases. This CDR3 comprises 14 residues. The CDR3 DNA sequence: TGCAGTGCTAGAGCGGAGGACAGCAATCAGCCCCAGCATTTT. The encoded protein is CSARAEDSNQPQHF.

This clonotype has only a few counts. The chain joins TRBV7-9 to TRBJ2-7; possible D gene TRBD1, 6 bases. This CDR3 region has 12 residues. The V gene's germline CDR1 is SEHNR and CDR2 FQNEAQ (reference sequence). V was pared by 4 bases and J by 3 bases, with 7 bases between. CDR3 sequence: CASSYRDYEQYF. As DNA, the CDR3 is TGTGCCAGCAGCTACAGGGACTACGAGCAGTACTTC.

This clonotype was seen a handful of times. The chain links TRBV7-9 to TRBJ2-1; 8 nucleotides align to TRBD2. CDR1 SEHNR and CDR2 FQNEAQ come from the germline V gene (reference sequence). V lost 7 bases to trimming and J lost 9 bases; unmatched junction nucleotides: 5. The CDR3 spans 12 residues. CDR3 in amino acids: CASTLSGAEQFF. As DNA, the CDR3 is TGTGCCAGCACCCTTAGCGGGGCTGAGCAGTTCTTC.

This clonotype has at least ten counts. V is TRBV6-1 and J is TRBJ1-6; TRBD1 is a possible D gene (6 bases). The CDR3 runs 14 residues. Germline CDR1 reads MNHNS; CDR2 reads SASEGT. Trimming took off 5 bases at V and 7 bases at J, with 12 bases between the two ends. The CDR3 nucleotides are TGTGCCAGCAGTCGACAGGCCTTAAATTCACCCCTCCACTTT. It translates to CASSRQALNSPLHF.

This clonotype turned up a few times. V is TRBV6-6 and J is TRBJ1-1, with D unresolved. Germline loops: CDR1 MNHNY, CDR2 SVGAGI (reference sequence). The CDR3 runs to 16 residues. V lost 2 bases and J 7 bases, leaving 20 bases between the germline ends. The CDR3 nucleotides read TGTGCCAGCAGTTACCCGACTCACGAAACGGGCCTTGAAGCTTTCTTT. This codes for CASSYPTHETGLEAFF.

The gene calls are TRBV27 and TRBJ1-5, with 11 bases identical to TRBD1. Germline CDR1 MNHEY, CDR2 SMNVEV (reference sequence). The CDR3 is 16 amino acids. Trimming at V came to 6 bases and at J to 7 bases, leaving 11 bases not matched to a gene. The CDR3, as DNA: TGTGCCAGCAGCCTCTTCGGACAGGGGGCAAGACAGCCCCAGCATTTT. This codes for CASSLFGQGARQPQHF.